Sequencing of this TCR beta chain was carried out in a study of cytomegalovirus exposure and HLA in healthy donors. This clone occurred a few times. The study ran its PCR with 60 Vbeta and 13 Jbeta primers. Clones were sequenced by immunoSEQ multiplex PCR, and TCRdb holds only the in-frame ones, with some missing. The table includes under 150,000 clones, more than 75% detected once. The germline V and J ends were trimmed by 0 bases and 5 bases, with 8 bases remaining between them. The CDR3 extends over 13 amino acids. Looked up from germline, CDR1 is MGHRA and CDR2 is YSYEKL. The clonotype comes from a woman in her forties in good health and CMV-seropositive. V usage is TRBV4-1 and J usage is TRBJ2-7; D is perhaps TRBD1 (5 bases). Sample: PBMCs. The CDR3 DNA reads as TGCGCCAGCAGCCAAGATCGCAGGGACGAGCAGTACTTC. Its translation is CASSQDRRDEQYF.